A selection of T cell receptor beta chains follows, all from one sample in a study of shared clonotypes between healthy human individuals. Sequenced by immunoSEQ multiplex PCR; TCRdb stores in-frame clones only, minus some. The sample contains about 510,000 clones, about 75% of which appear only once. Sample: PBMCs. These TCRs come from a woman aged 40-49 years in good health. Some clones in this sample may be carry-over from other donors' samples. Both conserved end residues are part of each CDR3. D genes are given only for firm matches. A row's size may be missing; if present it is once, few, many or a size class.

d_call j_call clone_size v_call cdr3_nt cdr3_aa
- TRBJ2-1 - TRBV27 TGTGCCAGCAGTGACTCCGGGGCTGAGCAGTTCTTC CASSDSGAEQFF
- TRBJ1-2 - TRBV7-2 TGTGCCAGCAGCTTAACCCCCCCTCCGACCTATGGCTACACCTTC CASSLTPPPTYGYTF
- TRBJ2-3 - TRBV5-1 TGCGCCAGCAGTCTACAGGGTGGAGATACGCAGTATTTT CASSLQGGDTQYF
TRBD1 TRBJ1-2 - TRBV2 TGTGCCAGCAGTAGACAGGGTGGCTATGGCTACACCTTC CASSRQGGYGYTF
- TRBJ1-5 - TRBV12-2 TGTGCAAGTCGCTTGTTGATGGGGTGCAGCAATCAGCCCCAGCATTTT CASRLLMGCSNQPQHF
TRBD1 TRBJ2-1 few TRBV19 TGTGCCAGTAGTCCAGGGACAGTCTCCTACAATGAGCAGTTCTTC CASSPGTVSYNEQFF
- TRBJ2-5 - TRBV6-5 TGTGCCAGCAGTGGATTCCATCAAGAGACCCAGTACTTC CASSGFHQETQYF
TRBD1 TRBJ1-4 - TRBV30 TGTGCCTCACAGGGGGCTGAGACTAATGAAAAACTGTTTTTT CASQGAETNEKLFF
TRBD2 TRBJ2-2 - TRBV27 TGTGCCAGCAAACTCGGGGGGGGCGGGGAGCTGTTTTTT CASKLGGGGELFF
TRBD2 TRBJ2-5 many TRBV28 TGTGCCAGCAGACAGACTAGCGGGAGGCCGGAGACCCAGTACTTC CASRQTSGRPETQYF
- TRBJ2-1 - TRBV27 TGTGCCAGCCCCCCTGCGGATGAGCAGTTCTTC CASPPADEQFF
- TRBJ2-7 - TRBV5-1 TGCGCCAGCAGCTTGACACCCTCCTACGAGCAGTACTTC CASSLTPSYEQYF
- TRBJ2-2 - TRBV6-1 TGTGCCAGCACGTACAGGGACACCGGGGAGCTGTTTTTT CASTYRDTGELFF